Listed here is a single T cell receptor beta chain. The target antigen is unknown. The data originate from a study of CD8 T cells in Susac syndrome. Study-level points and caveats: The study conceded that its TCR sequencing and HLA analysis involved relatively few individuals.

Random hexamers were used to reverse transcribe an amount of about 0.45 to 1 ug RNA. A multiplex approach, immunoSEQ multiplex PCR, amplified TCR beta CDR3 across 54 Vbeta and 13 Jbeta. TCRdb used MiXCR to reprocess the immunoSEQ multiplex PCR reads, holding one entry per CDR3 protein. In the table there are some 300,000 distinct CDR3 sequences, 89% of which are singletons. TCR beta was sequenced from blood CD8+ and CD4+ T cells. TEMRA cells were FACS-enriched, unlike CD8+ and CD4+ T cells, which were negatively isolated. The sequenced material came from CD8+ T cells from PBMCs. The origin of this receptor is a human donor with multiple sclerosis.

CDR3 in amino acids: CASSSPTGAQFF. The CDR3 DNA sequence: TGTGCCAGCAGCTCGCCGACAGGGGCCCAGTTCTTC. The rearrangement joins TRBV7-2 to TRBJ2-1; 8 bases map to TRBD1. In germline, CDR1 is SGHTA, CDR2 FQGNSA. The trim removed 4 bases at V and 13 bases at J, leaving 6 bases unmatched. This CDR3 is 12 amino acids long.